This is a list of T cell receptor beta chains from one sample in a study of beta chain features in type 1 diabetes. Profiled with immunoSEQ multiplex PCR; TCRdb holds only in-frame clones, not every one. There are some 15,000 clones in the sample; approximately 45% occur only once, and over 0.45% lies in the top ten. The sequenced sample consisted of stem cell memory CD4+ T cells from blood. These receptors came from a middle-aged woman in good health. The CDR3 runs from the conserved cysteine through the conserved F or W. The D gene is left open where the match is weak. The listing skips clone size in some rows; elsewhere it reads once, few, many or a size class.

size: few
D: TRBD1
V: TRBV6-6
J: TRBJ1-6
CDR3: CASSYSSGTGGIPLHF
DNA: TGTGCCAGCAGTTACTCGTCCGGGACAGGGGGCATCCCCCTCCACTTT

size: few
D: TRBD1
V: TRBV10-3
J: TRBJ2-7
CDR3: CAISELLRDRIDYEQYF
DNA: TGTGCCATCAGTGAGTTACTCCGGGACAGAATCGATTACGAGCAGTACTTC

size: once
D: TRBD1
V: TRBV7-9
J: TRBJ2-7
CDR3: CASGQGGYEQYF
DNA: TGTGCCAGCGGACAGGGGGGCTACGAGCAGTACTTC

size: NA
D: NA
V: TRBV4-1
J: TRBJ1-4
CDR3: CASSQVDFWGGFEKLFF
DNA: TGCGCCAGCAGCCAAGTCGATTTTTGGGGAGGGTTTGAAAAACTGTTTTTT

size: once
D: NA
V: TRBV19
J: TRBJ1-5
CDR3: CASSEGGGNQPQHF
DNA: TGTGCCAGTAGTGAGGGAGGGGGCAATCAGCCCCAGCATTTT

size: few
D: NA
V: TRBV18
J: TRBJ2-3
CDR3: CASSPDRARPTDTQYF
DNA: TGTGCCAGCTCACCTGACAGAGCCCGTCCCACAGATACGCAGTATTTT

size: NA
D: TRBD2
V: TRBV19
J: TRBJ2-2
CDR3: CASSIFGLARNTGELFF
DNA: TGTGCCAGTAGTATATTCGGACTAGCGAGGAACACCGGGGAGCTGTTTTTT

size: few
D: TRBD1
V: TRBV7-6
J: TRBJ2-6
CDR3: CASSLAGTGQYSGANVLTF
DNA: TGTGCCAGCAGCTTAGCGGGGACAGGGCAGTACTCTGGGGCCAACGTCCTGACTTTC

size: NA
D: TRBD1
V: TRBV28
J: TRBJ2-6
CDR3: CASSYEGQGSGANVLTF
DNA: TGTGCCAGCAGTTACGAGGGACAGGGCTCTGGGGCCAACGTCCTGACTTTC

size: NA
D: TRBD2
V: TRBV5-5
J: TRBJ2-3
CDR3: CASSPWVAGGSTDTQYF
DNA: TGTGCCAGCAGCCCATGGGTAGCGGGGGGTAGCACAGATACGCAGTATTTT

size: once
D: TRBD2
V: TRBV7-2
J: TRBJ2-7
CDR3: CASSYPGLDRSF
DNA: TGTGCCAGCAGCTACCCTGGACTAGATCGAAGTTTC

size: NA
D: NA
V: TRBV5-1
J: TRBJ1-1
CDR3: CASSELPGNTEAFF
DNA: TGCGCCAGCAGCGAGCTTCCGGGGAACACTGAAGCTTTCTTT

size: NA
D: NA
V: TRBV6-6
J: TRBJ2-2
CDR3: CASSYLTGANTGELFF
DNA: TGTGCCAGCAGTTATCTGACAGGAGCGAACACCGGGGAGCTGTTTTTT

size: NA
D: NA
V: TRBV5-4
J: TRBJ2-2
CDR3: CASSSGVHANTGELFF
DNA: TGTGCCAGCAGCTCCGGAGTGCACGCGAACACCGGGGAGCTGTTTTTT

size: NA
D: TRBD1
V: TRBV5-1
J: TRBJ2-3
CDR3: CASSFRQGADGDTQYF
DNA: TGCGCCAGCAGCTTCCGCCAGGGGGCCGATGGGGATACGCAGTATTTT

size: NA
D: TRBD1
V: TRBV10-3
J: TRBJ1-1
CDR3: CAISGGLGTGYTEAFF
DNA: TGTGCCATCAGTGGCGGTCTCGGGACAGGGTACACTGAAGCTTTCTTT

size: NA
D: TRBD2
V: TRBV6-5
J: TRBJ2-4
CDR3: CASSYDGGRQNIQYF
DNA: TGTGCCAGCAGTTACGACGGGGGGAGGCAAAACATTCAGTACTTC

size: NA
D: TRBD1
V: TRBV5-1
J: TRBJ1-2
CDR3: CASSLQGTGSQGYTF
DNA: TGCGCCAGCAGCTTGCAGGGGACAGGATCCCAGGGCTACACCTTC

size: few
D: TRBD2
V: TRBV11-2
J: TRBJ2-3
CDR3: CASSFGAGITDTQYF
DNA: TGTGCCAGCAGCTTCGGAGCGGGAATAACAGATACGCAGTATTTT

size: NA
D: NA
V: TRBV10-3
J: TRBJ2-3
CDR3: CAISDRDTFTDTQYF
DNA: TGTGCCATCAGTGATAGGGACACCTTCACAGATACGCAGTATTTT

size: NA
D: NA
V: TRBV18
J: TRBJ2-7
CDR3: CASSPTGLYEQYF
DNA: TGTGCCAGCTCACCCACGGGACTCTACGAGCAGTACTTC

size: NA
D: TRBD1
V: TRBV5-4
J: TRBJ1-1
CDR3: CASSLGTGFLNTEAFF
DNA: TGTGCCAGCAGCTTGGGGACAGGATTCCTTAACACTGAAGCTTTCTTT